The clone carrying this T cell receptor (beta chain) was observed at least ten times. A single record per CDR3 protein comes from TCRdb applying MiXCR to the 5' RACE reads. The data contain 50,000 to 60,000 distinct CDR3 sequences, about 2.5% of them seen just once; the ten biggest clones take up around 3%. This CDR3 comprises 15 residues. V shed 2 bases, J shed 4 bases, and the junction held 5 bases outside the gene matches. From germline, CDR1 is SGDLS and CDR2 YYNGEE. This specimen comes from a study of neurological immune-mediated disorders. What was sequenced was PBMCs. The chain has TRBV9 and TRBJ2-3; 9 bases fit TRBD2. This sequence originates from a man between 50 and 59 years old with multiple sclerosis. The CDR3 is CASSVAGGTPDTQYF. The CDR3 DNA sequence: TGTGCCAGCAGCGTGGCGGGGGGGACCCCAGATACGCAGTATTTT.